A selection of T cell receptor beta chains follows, all from one sample in a study of OX40 agonist ivuxolimab in advanced cancers. Generated by immunoSEQ multiplex PCR, the TCRdb table keeps only in-frame clones and is missing some. The repertoire holds 62,000 or so clones, with more than 75% as singletons. Sample: CD4+ or CD8+ T cells sorted from blood, taken in a trial of the OX40 agonist ivuxolimab. Receptors were obtained from an adult with an advanced solid tumor such as melanoma, head and neck, liver or kidney cancer. CDR3s leave out the opening cysteine and the closing phenylalanine or tryptophan. A D gene is named only where the DNA matches it firmly. Rows may omit the clone size; those that give it use once, few, many or a size class.

d_call clone_size j_call v_call cdr3_aa
. . TRBJ2-2 TRBV9 ASSVSGGNTGELF
TRBD1 few TRBJ1-5 TRBV6-6 ASNRGPGGQPQH
TRBD2 . TRBJ2-7 TRBV6-1 ASSRLAAEQY
. . TRBJ2-7 TRBV5-1 ASSLTGKGEQY
. . TRBJ1-3 TRBV18 ASSPRGAASSGNTIY
TRBD1 few TRBJ1-3 TRBV10-3 AIRESQGATGNTIY
TRBD2 . TRBJ2-1 TRBV5-4 ASSLLAGYNEQF
. . TRBJ2-3 TRBV6-5 ASSLRGRGTQY
. . TRBJ1-4 TRBV30 AWSGGGTNEKLF
. . TRBJ2-1 TRBV2 ASSEWGEQF
. few TRBJ1-2 TRBV27 ASSFQGYGYT